The clone carrying this T cell receptor beta chain was recorded a few times. No antigen is known for it. Methods described previously were used for bulk TCR libraries, and listed TCR primers were applied. TCRdb reprocessed the PCR reads via MiXCR and lists one record per CDR3 protein. The sample shows around 65,000 distinct CDR3 sequences, roughly 18% of them seen only once. This entry is derived from a study of molecular identifiers for immune sequencing clone quantification. Regarding the study as a whole: In CMV-specific effectors, clones above 20 copies held over 98% of molecules; naive, under 1%.

The specimen sequenced was naive CD8+ T cells from blood, with Jurkat cell RNA spiked in. Subset: FACS-sorted CD8+CD4-CCR7+CD45RA+ naive T cells. The source of this sequence is a human donor in good health. Some libraries in this study had Jurkat cell RNA spiked in.

For the CDR3, the DNA is TGTGCCAGCAGCTTAGCGGGACTAGCGGTTAATGAGCAGTTCTTC. Residues: CASSLAGLAVNEQFF. V and J are TRBV7-2 and TRBJ2-1; TRBD2 aligns across 11 bases. The CDR3 is 15 amino acids. Per germline, CDR1 SGHTA and CDR2 FQGNSA. The ends lost 0 bases at V and 7 bases at J; junction bases unmatched: 2.